The next 10 T cell receptor beta chains were all read from a single sample in a study of cytomegalovirus exposure and HLA in healthy donors. Clones were sequenced by immunoSEQ multiplex PCR, and TCRdb holds only the in-frame ones, with some missing. The table has about 140,000 clones, about four fifths seen once; the top ten hold 1.4%. The sample comprised PBMCs. The receptors shown here come from a woman aged 25 to 39 in good health and CMV-seronegative.

The genes are TRBV29-1 and TRBJ1-2; 9 positions match TRBD1. This CDR3 comprises 14 residues. Trimming at V came to 6 bases and at J to 7 bases, leaving 12 bases not matched to a gene. The V gene's germline CDR1 is SQVTM and CDR2 ANQGSEA. The CDR3 reads CSVGKTGGLGGYTF. The DNA for the CDR3 is TGCAGCGTCGGAAAGACAGGGGGGTTAGGTGGCTACACCTTC.

The table lists this clone with a count of one. This chain joins TRBV27 and TRBJ2-2; D may be TRBD2 (6 bases). There are 13 residues in the CDR3. Trimming took 0 bases from V and 7 from J, leaving 6 bases between them. In germline, CDR1 is MNHEY, CDR2 SMNVEV (reference sequence). The DNA of the CDR3 is TGTGCCAGCAGTTTATCAGCGGGCGGGGAGCTGTTTTTT. Its protein is CASSLSAGGELFF.

This CDR3 reads CSVGASPVETQYF. Here the CDR3 DNA reads TGCAGCGTTGGGGCCAGCCCTGTGGAGACCCAGTACTTC. The chain has TRBV29-1 and TRBJ2-5; D gene ambiguous. The CDR3 has 13 residues. Per germline, CDR1 SQVTM and CDR2 ANQGSEA. Trimming shortened V by 4 bases and J by 5 bases, and 14 bases separated the two germline ends.

The chain employs TRBV30 and TRBJ2-3; perhaps TRBD1 as D (7 bases). The CDR3 has 16 amino acids. The germline V and J ends were trimmed by 3 bases and 4 bases, with 20 bases remaining between them. The germline V gene encodes CDR1 GTSNPN and CDR2 SVGIG (reference sequence). The CDR3 loop reads CAWRPQGGRGSDTQYF. The CDR3, as DNA: TGTGCCTGGAGGCCCCAGGGGGGCAGGGGGTCAGATACGCAGTATTTT.

The chain uses TRBV5-1 and TRBJ2-5; possible D gene TRBD2, 5 bases. V lost 3 bases and J lost 1, with 10 bases in between. Germline-derived CDR1 and CDR2 are SGHRS and YFSETQ. The CDR3 loop spans 14 amino acids. The chain's CDR3 is CASSSRDFQETQYF. In nucleotides, the CDR3 is TGCGCCAGCAGCTCCCGGGATTTCCAAGAGACCCAGTACTTC.

The rearrangement joins TRBV10-3 to TRBJ2-1, with D possibly being TRBD2 (6 bases). The germline V and J ends were trimmed by 6 bases and 7 bases, with 16 bases remaining between them. The germline V gene encodes CDR1 ENHRY and CDR2 SYGVKD. This CDR3 is built from 14 residues. The CDR3 coding sequence is TGTGCCATCAGGGAAACGACTAGGGAGAATGAGCAGTTCTTC. It encodes CAIRETTRENEQFF.

The gene calls are TRBV6-5 and TRBJ2-7; TRBD1 agrees at 8 bases. This CDR3 region has 16 residues. Germline V gives CDR1 MNHEY, CDR2 SVGAGI. The V segment lost 2 bases and the J segment 3 bases; nucleotides outside the gene matches: 9. The CDR3 nucleotides are TGTGCCAGCAGTTACCCCTTAGGACAGGGCGACTACGAGCAGTACTTC. This codes for CASSYPLGQGDYEQYF.

J is TRBJ1-5 and V is TRBV6-1; D is perhaps TRBD1 (6 bases). The germline V gene encodes CDR1 MNHNS and CDR2 SASEGT. Trimming removed 7 bases at V and 2 bases at J, with 15 bases between. CDR3 length: 15 residues. CDR3 nucleotides: TGTGCCAGCACCTGGGTGTCAGGGGGCAATCAGCCCCAGCATTTT. Amino acids: CASTWVSGGNQPQHF.

The rearrangement joins TRBV9 to TRBJ2-6; 10 bases fit TRBD1. Germline V gives CDR1 SGDLS, CDR2 YYNGEE. V shed 3 bases, J shed 17 bases, and the junction held 14 bases outside the gene matches. The CDR3 is made up of 15 amino acids. CDR3 loop: CASSARPGQGMLLTF. CDR3 DNA: TGTGCCAGCAGCGCACGTCCGGGACAGGGGATGTTGTTGACTTTC.

The chain carries TRBV18 and TRBJ2-7; no reliable D call. With 2 bases removed from V and 0 bases from J, the gap between germline ends came to 5 bases. Germline V gene data show CDR1 as KGHSH and CDR2 as LQKENI. The CDR3 length is 13 residues. The CDR3 DNA sequence: TGTGCCAGCTCACCATCAATCTCCTACGAGCAGTACTTC. Translated: CASSPSISYEQYF.